The present entry profiles one TCR beta chain with its context. This clonotype showed up just a few times. Its cognate antigen has yet to be identified. The sample holds no much larger clone one base away, and base qualities are not on file. Amplification of TCR beta CDR3 regions was carried out from RNA transcripts. A first-round RT-PCR of the TCR CDR3 used the HTBI primer set with the Qiagen OneStep RT-PCR kit. Libraries were constructed in a second round of multiplex PCR, after which size selection and purification were carried out. Paired-end sequencing of the libraries was performed with 100 bp reads on an Illumina HiSeq2000. The authors' pipeline ran thus. SOAPnuke was used to process the raw data, throwing out any read that contained adapters or uncalled bases, had a mean Phred below 15, or lacked an exact constant-primer or identifier match. High-quality paired reads were merged using COPE v1.2.5, and each unique nucleotide sequence was defined as a clonotype. MiTCR v1.1 was used to align clonotypes to the IMGT TRBV, TRBD and TRBJ reference segments. The analysis included only V-J combinations with a frequency above 0.0001, which together covered approximately 99% of the repertoires. The TCS score was defined as F50 (clonal expansion) divided by E x V (chaos), with BLOSUM62-based TCRdist calculated between CDR3 peptides within each V-J. Welch's t-statistics and random forest reduced approximately 520 V-J features to 13, which were used in a naive Bayes classifier (R e1071). TCRdb took the public reads, trimmed them with fastp at Q25, ran MiXCR for clone calling and kept in-frame beta chains. CDR3 protein duplicates are merged, each entry listing the most common genes and DNA. The authors' filters were not applied to this entry. The sample records hundreds of thousands of distinct CDR3 sequences, roughly a sixth of which are singletons. The top ten hold around 3.5% of the sample.

Ophthalmopathy patients had moderately to severely active disease, with a Clinical Activity Score of 3 or more, a NOSPECS grade of 4 or more, and a disease duration of less than 3 months. Any patient with an uncontrolled infection, another autoimmune disease, pregnancy or lactation was excluded. Diagnoses relied on clinical symptoms, serum thyroxine and TRAb, thyroid ultrasound and orbital computed tomography. PBMCs were separated from 7.5 to 10 ml of fresh peripheral blood using Ficoll-Paque density gradient centrifugation. Trizol reagent was used to extract total RNA, and RNA quality was then checked on an Agilent 2100 Bioanalyzer. The data belong to a study of T cells in Graves' hyperthyroidism and ophthalmopathy (dated by TCRdb to about 2019). Background for the entire study: Peripheral blood was sampled at the time of initial diagnosis, prior to any treatment. TCR V-J signatures able to tell the groups apart were searched for in a discovery cohort of 90 to 100 patients, of whom around 42 had Graves' ophthalmopathy and under 65 had stable Graves' hyperthyroidism. Prospective prediction of ophthalmopathy was tested in an independent validation cohort of 18 hyperthyroidism patients and some 17 patients who later progressed to ophthalmopathy. The 95 to 100 discovery patients were randomly divided into training and test sets at a 7:3 ratio. The study also compared thyroid tissue and blood T-cell repertoires from roughly six Graves' hyperthyroidism patients. After sampling, hyperthyroidism patients received methimazole starting at 30 mg daily, and ophthalmopathy patients received high-dose intravenous methylprednisolone. TCR Vbeta CDR3 sequencing of some 140 peripheral blood samples (roughly 43 ophthalmopathy, roughly 72 hyperthyroidism and approximately 17 progressor patients) is reported in the paper.

The CDR3 runs 16 residues from the cysteine to the phenylalanine. Kept here is only the CDR3 DNA, which spans 48 bases and is read in frame from base 1. Taken from the germline V gene, the CDR1 and CDR2 loops are MNHEY and SVGEGT. The junction shows trimming of 3 bases on V and 2 bases on J, plus 13 bases between the germline ends. Overall results and qualifications from the work: Most expanded thyroid clonotypes (frequency above 0.001) were also detected in blood, suggesting blood repertoires may reflect thyroid immune responses. No statistical method was used to fix the sample size in advance, and group allocation was not hidden from the investigators. Ophthalmopathy was separated from stable hyperthyroidism by a 13 V-J signature model, with around 90% sensitivity and approximately 84% specificity obtained in cross-validation and 80%/75% obtained in testing. In validation, progression to ophthalmopathy was predicted by the model with 70% to 71% sensitivity and roughly 76% specificity, a median of 6.5 months before onset.

The sequence links TRBV6-2 or TRBV6-3 to TRBJ2-2; the D segment cannot be called with confidence. The source is a woman in her thirties or forties with Graves' ophthalmopathy. Input material: blood. The sequenced DNA: TGTGCCAGCAGTTATGACGTGACCCCCAACACCGGGGAGCTGTTTTTT. Translated, it gives CASSYDVTPNTGELFF.